The clone carrying this T cell receptor (beta chain) was counted between two and nine times. The antigen remains undetermined. An end of the junction differs from the germline gene, which may be a read error. The protocol was immunoSEQ multiplex PCR, while the TCRdb copy is restricted to in-frame clones and leaves out a portion. The sample has some 82,000 clones; around three quarters are singletons. This entry is derived from a study of T cells in localized non-small cell lung cancer. Study outcomes and limitations: Greater T cell density in blood accompanied longer overall survival. Uninvolved adjacent lung had the highest recorded T cell clonality, with tumor below it. Heterogeneity stays possible, as sequencing covered only one tumor region. Paired adjacent lung recovered a median around 60 of the top 100 tumor clones.

From germline, CDR1 is MNHNS and CDR2 SASEGT. This CDR3 spans 8 amino acids. The sequences come from PBMCs, collected before any cancer treatment. The clonotype comes from a man aged 35-69 years with stage II squamous cell lung carcinoma. V and J are TRBV6-1 and TRBJ2-7, with a possible D match to TRBD2 (5 bases). In nucleotides, the CDR3 is TGTGCCAGCAGGCCGGGGAGCTTC. It encodes CASRPGSF.